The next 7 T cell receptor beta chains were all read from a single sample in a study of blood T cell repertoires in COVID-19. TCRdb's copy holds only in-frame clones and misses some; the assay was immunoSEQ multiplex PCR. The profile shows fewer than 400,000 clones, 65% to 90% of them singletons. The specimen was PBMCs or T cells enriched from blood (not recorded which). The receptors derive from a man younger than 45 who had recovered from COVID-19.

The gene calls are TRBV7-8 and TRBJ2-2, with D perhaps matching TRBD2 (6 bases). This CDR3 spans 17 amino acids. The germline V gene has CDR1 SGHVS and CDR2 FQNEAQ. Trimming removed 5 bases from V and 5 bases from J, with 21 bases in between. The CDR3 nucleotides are TGTGCCAGCAGCCCGAGGGCGCGGGCGGGGAGGACCGGGGAGCTGTTTTTT. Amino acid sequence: CASSPRARAGRTGELFF.

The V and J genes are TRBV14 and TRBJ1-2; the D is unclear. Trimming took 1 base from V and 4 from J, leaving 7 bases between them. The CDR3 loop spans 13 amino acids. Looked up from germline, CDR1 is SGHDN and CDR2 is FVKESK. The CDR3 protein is CASSQGRSYGYTF. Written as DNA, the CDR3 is TGTGCCAGCAGCCAAGGCAGGTCCTATGGCTACACCTTC.

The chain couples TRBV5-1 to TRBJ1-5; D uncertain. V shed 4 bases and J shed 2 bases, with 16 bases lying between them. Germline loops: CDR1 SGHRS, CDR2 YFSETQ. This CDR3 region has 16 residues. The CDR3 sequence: CASSTGEGIGNQPQHF. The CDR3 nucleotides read TGCGCCAGCAGCACCGGCGAGGGTATCGGCAATCAGCCCCAGCATTTT.

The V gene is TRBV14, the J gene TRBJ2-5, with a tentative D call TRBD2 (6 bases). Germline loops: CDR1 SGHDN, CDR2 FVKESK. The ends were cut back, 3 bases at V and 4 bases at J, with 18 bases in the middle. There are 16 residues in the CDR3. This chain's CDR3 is CASSQEGTLRGETQYF. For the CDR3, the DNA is TGTGCCAGCAGCCAGGAAGGGACTCTAAGGGGAGAGACCCAGTACTTC.

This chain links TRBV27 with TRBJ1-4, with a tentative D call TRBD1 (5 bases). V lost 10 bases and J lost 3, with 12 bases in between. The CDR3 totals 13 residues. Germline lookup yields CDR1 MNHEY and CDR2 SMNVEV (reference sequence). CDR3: CATSGDANEKLFF. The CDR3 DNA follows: TGTGCCACCTCGGGGGATGCTAATGAAAAACTGTTTTTT.

CDR3 coding DNA: TGCGCCAGCAGCTCGAGACTAGCGGGGAGCACAGATACGCAGTATTTT. Its protein product is CASSSRLAGSTDTQYF. The V and J genes are TRBV5-1 and TRBJ2-3; 11 nucleotides align to TRBD2. The germline gives CDR1 SGHRS, CDR2 YFSETQ. The CDR3 sequence is 16 residues long. With 3 bases clipped from V and 0 bases from J, the junction kept 3 bases outside the gene matches.

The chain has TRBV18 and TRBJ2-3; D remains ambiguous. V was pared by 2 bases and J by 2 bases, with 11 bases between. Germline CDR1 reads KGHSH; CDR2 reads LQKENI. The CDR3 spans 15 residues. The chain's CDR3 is CASSPGLLPTDTQYF. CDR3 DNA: TGTGCCAGCTCACCAGGGCTCCTACCCACAGATACGCAGTATTTT. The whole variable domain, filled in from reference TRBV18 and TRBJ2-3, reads NAGVMQNPRHLVRRRGQEARLRCSPMKGHSHVYWYRQLPEEGLKFMVYLQKENIIDESGMPKERFSAEFPKEGPSILRIQQVVRGDSAAYFCASSPGLLPTDTQYFGPGTRLTVL.